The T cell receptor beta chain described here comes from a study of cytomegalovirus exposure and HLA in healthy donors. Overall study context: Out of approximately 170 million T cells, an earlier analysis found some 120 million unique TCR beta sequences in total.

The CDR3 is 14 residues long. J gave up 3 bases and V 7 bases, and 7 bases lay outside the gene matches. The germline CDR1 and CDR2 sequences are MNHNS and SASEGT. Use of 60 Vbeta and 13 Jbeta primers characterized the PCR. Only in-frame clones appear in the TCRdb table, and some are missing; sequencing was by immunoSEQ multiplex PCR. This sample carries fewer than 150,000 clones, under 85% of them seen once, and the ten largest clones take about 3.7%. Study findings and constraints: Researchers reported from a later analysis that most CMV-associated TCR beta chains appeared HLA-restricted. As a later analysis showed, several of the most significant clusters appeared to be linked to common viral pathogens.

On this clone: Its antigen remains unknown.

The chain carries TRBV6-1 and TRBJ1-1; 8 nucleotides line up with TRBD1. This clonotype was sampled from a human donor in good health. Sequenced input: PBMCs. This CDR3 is CASTLDRADTEAFF. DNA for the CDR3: TGTGCCAGCACTTTGGACAGGGCGGACACTGAAGCTTTCTTT.